Below, one TCR beta chain is given with its context. As yet, its antigen is unknown. This entry comes from a study of cytomegalovirus exposure and HLA in healthy donors. Trimming took 8 bases from V and 0 from J, leaving 13 bases between them. The CDR3 contains 14 residues. CDR1 and CDR2 from the germline V gene are SNHLY and FYNNEI. PCR amplification relied on 60 Vbeta primers (plus 13 Jbeta primers). Here immunoSEQ multiplex PCR was the method, and the copy in TCRdb shows in-frame clones only, minus some. The data hold 90,000 to 150,000 clones, with 77% observed a single time. Whole-study findings and limits: Prior analysis indicated that the majority of TCR beta V segments exhibited productivity approximately 87% or approximately 30% of the time. TCR beta chain V- and J-gene trimming was linked, in a later analysis, to a missense variant in DCLRE1C. When a later analysis compared HLA-associated TCR beta chains with equally common others, the HLA-associated chains turned out to be more clonally expanded and to have lower generation probabilities.

This sequence originates from a human donor in good health. The J gene is TRBJ1-1, the V gene TRBV2, with a tentative D call TRBD1 (5 bases). Sequencing used PBMCs. The CDR3 region has the DNA TGTGCCAGCCTCCGGGAGGGGCTGAACACTGAAGCTTTCTTT. This encodes CASLREGLNTEAFF. Complete variable domain (other parts from reference TRBV2 and TRBJ1-1): EPEVTQTPSHQVTQMGQEVILRCVPISNHLYFYWYRQILGQKVEFLVSFYNNEISEKSEIFDDQFSVERPDGSNFTLKIRSTKLEDSAMYFCASLREGLNTEAFFGQGTRLTVV.